The present T cell receptor beta chain was sequenced within a study of cytomegalovirus exposure and HLA in healthy donors. As regards this clone: Its antigen is still unknown.

General study results and limits: Most CMV-associated TCR beta chains were later found to appear HLA-restricted.

The PCR used 60 Vbeta and 13 Jbeta primers. The protocol was immunoSEQ multiplex PCR, while the TCRdb copy is restricted to in-frame clones and leaves out a portion. The top ten clones hold roughly 12% of a sample with some 150,000 clones, around 80% of them seen once. Germline V lookup: CDR1 SGHVS, CDR2 FQNEAQ. This CDR3 contains 14 residues. J lost 3 bases, V lost 6 bases, and 5 bases had no gene match. What was sequenced was PBMCs. The sequence came from a man aged 25 to 45 in good health and CMV-seropositive. V usage is TRBV7-8 and J usage is TRBJ1-2; TRBD1 matches 9 bases. CDR3 residues: CASSRDRGDYGYTF. In DNA, the CDR3 is TGTGCCAGCAGTAGAGACAGGGGGGACTATGGCTACACCTTC.